The following is a T cell receptor beta chain sequence with its context. CD45RO negativity and positive selection for CCR7 defined naive CD8 cells, a population that excluded terminally differentiated effector memory CD45RA+ cells. CDR1 SQVTM and CDR2 ANQGSEA come from the germline V gene. There are 12 residues in the CDR3. With V trimmed by 6 bases and J by 2 bases, 2 bases remained unmatched. The data derive from a study of shared clonotypes between healthy human individuals. Every subset's genomic DNA went evenly onto several immunoSEQ plates. Repertoires were generated with immunoSEQ multiplex PCR, while TCRdb's copy carries only in-frame clones and drops some. Of some 2,000,000 clones listed, 85% to 95% are singletons.

The receptor's source is a young man in good health. The sequenced sample consisted of naive CD8+ T cells sorted from blood. The genes are TRBV29-1 and TRBJ2-7; 9 bases match TRBD2. The CDR3 DNA follows: TGCAGCGTGGCTAGCGGGACCTACGAGCAGTACTTC. Amino acids: CSVASGTYEQYF.